This entry describes one T cell receptor (beta chain). Original handling: Amplification with reference gene primers provided the estimates of nucleated cell counts. Repertoires were generated with immunoSEQ multiplex PCR, while TCRdb's copy carries only in-frame clones and drops some. V and J calls and clone size are copied from that table; D and trimming were computed from the DNA. The repertoire consists of about 120,000 clones, with 78% occurring once and the leading ten covering roughly 2.1%. These data originate in a study of blood T cell repertoires in COVID-19. Study context: Collection of acute and convalescent COVID-19 samples took place in the United States, Italy and Spain. PBMCs, B-cell-depleted T cells, or T cells were the source of the cDNA or gDNA that made up the material.

Trimming pared 0 bases from V and 6 bases from J, leaving 15 bases between. The CDR3 covers 15 residues. Per the germline V gene, CDR1 is SGHNT and CDR2 is YENEEA. The sample was peripheral blood. The rearrangement links TRBV11-3 to TRBJ2-7; D may be TRBD1 (5 bases). This sequence was found in a man aged 65 to 85 with acute or convalescent COVID-19. In nucleotides, the CDR3 is TGTGCCAGCAGCTTAGAGTGGCAGGGCATCCGCGAGCAGTACTTC. This gives the protein CASSLEWQGIREQYF.